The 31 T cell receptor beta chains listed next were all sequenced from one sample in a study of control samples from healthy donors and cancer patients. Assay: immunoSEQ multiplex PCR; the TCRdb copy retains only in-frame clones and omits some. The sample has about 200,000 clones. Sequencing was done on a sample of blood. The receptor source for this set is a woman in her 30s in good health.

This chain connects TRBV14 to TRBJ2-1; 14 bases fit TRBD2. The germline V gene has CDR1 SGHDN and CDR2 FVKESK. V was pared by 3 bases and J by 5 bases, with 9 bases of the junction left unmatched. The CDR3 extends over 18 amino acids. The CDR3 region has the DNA TGTGCCAGCAGCCAGAGTCCCGGGACTAGCGGGGGAAACAATGAGCAGTTCTTC. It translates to CASSQSPGTSGGNNEQFF.

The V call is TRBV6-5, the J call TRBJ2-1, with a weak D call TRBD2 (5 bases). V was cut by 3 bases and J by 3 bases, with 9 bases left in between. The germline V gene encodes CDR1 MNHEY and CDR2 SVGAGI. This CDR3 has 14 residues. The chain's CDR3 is CASSYDGGYNEQFF. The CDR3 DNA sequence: TGTGCCAGCAGTTATGACGGAGGCTACAATGAGCAGTTCTTC.

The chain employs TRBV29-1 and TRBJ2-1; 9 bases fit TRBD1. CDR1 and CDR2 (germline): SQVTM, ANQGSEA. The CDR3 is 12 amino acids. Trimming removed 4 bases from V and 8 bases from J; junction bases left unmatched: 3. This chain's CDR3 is CSVVGQGYEQFF. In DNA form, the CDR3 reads TGCAGCGTTGTGGGACAGGGCTATGAGCAGTTCTTC.

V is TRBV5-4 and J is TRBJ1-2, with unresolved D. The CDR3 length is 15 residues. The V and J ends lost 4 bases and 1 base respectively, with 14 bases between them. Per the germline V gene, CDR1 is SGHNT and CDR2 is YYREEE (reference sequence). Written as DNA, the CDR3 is TGTGCCAGCAGCCTGGGGAACTATGTTAACTATGGCTACACCTTC. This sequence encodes CASSLGNYVNYGYTF.

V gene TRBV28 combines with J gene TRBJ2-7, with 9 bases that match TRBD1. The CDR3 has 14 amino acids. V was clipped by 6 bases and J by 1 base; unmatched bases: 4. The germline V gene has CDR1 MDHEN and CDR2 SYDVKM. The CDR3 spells CASRGQGQSYEQYF. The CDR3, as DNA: TGTGCCAGCAGAGGACAGGGGCAGTCCTACGAGCAGTACTTC.

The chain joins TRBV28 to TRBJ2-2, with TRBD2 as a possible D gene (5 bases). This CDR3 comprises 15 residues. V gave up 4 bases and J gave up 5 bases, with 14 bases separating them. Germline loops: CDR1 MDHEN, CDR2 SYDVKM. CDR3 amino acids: CASSWTPGWTGELFF. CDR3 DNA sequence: TGTGCCAGCAGTTGGACTCCGGGGTGGACCGGGGAGCTGTTTTTT.

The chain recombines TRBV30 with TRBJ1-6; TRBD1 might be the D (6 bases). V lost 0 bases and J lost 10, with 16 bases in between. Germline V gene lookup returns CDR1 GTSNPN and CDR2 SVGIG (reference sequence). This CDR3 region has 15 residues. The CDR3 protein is CAWSVLGRGQSPLHF. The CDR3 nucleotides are TGTGCCTGGAGTGTACTCGGCAGGGGACAATCACCCCTCCACTTT.

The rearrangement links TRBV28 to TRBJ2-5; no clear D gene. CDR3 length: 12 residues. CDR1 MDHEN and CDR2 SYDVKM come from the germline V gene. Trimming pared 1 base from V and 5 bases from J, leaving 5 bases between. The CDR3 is CASSLFGETQYF. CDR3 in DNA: TGTGCCAGCAGTTTATTCGGGGAGACCCAGTACTTC. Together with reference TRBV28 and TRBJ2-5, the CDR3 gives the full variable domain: DVKVTQSSRYLVKRTGEKVFLECVQDMDHENMFWYRQDPGLGLRLIYFSYDVKMKEKGDIPEGYSVSREKKERFSLILESASTNQTSMYLCASSLFGETQYFGPGTRLLVL.

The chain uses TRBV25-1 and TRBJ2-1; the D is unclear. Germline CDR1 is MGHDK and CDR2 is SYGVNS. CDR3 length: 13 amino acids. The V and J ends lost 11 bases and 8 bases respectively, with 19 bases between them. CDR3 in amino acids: CARAASVNYEQFF. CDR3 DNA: TGTGCCCGGGCGGCATCGGTTAACTATGAGCAGTTCTTC. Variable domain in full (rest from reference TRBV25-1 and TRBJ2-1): EADIYQTPRYLVIGTGKKITLECSQTMGHDKMYWYQQDPGMELHLIHYSYGVNSTEKGDLSSESTVSRIRTEHFPLTLESARPSHTSQYLCARAASVNYEQFFGPGTRLTVL.

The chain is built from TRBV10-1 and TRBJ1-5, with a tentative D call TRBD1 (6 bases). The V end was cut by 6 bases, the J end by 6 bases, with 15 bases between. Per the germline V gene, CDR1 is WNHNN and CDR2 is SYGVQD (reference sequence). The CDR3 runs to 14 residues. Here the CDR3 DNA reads TGCGCCAGCAGGGCACAGGGCGGTATTCAGCCCCAGCATTTT. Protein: CASRAQGGIQPQHF.

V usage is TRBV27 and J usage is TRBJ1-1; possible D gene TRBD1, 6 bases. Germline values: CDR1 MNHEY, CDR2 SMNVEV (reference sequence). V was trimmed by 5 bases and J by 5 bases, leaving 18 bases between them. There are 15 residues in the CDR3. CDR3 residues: CASSLRQDWETEAFF. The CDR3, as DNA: TGTGCCAGCAGTCTCCGACAGGACTGGGAGACTGAAGCTTTCTTT.

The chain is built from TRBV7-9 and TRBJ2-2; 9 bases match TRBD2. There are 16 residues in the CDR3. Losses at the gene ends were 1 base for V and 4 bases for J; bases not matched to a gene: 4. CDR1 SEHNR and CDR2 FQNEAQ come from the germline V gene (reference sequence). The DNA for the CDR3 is TGTGCCAGCAGCTTAGGGACTAGCGACAGCACCGGGGAGCTGTTTTTT. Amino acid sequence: CASSLGTSDSTGELFF.

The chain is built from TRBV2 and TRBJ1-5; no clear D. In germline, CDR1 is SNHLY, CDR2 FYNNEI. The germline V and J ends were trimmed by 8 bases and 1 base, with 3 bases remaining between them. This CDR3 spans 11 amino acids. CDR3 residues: CASGSNQPQHF. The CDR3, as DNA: TGTGCCAGCGGGAGCAATCAGCCCCAGCATTTT.

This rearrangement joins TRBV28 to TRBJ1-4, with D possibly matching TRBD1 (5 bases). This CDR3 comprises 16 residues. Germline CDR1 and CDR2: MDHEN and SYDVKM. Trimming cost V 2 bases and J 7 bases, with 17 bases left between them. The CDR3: CASSLRQGTGTEKLFF. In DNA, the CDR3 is TGTGCCAGCAGTTTACGGCAGGGAACGGGAACTGAAAAACTGTTTTTT. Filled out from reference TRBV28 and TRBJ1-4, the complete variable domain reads DVKVTQSSRYLVKRTGEKVFLECVQDMDHENMFWYRQDPGLGLRLIYFSYDVKMKEKGDIPEGYSVSREKKERFSLILESASTNQTSMYLCASSLRQGTGTEKLFFGSGTQLSVL.

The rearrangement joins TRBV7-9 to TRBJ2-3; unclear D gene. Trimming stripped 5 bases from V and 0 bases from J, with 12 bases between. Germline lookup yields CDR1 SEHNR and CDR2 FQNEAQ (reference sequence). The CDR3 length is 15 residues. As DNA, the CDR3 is TGTGCCAGCAGCCCCCCGGCCGGGAGCACAGATACGCAGTATTTT. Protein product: CASSPPAGSTDTQYF.

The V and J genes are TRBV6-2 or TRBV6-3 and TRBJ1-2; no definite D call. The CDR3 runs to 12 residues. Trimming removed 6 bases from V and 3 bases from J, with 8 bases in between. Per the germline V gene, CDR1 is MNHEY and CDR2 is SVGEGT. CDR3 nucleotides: TGTGCCAGCAGCGACCAATACTATGGCTACACCTTC. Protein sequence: CASSDQYYGYTF.

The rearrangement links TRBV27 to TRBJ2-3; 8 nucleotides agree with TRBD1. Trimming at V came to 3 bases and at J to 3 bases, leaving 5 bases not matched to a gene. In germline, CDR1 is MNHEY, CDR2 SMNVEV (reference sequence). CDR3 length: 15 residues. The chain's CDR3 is CASSFRQGTTDTQYF. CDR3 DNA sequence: TGTGCCAGCAGTTTTCGACAGGGGACTACAGATACGCAGTATTTT.

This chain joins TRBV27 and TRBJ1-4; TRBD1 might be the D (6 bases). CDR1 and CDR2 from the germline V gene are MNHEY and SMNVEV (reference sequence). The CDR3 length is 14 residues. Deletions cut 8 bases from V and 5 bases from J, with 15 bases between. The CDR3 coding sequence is TGTGCCAGCGGACCCGGGGGCCTCAATGAAAAACTGTTTTTT. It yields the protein CASGPGGLNEKLFF.

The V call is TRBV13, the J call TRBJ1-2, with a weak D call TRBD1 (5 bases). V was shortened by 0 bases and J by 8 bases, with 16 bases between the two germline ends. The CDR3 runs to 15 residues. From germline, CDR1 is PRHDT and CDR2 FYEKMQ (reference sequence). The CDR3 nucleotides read TGTGCCAGCAGCTTAGGGTCCGGGGCGCCCAACGGCTACACCTTC. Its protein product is CASSLGSGAPNGYTF.

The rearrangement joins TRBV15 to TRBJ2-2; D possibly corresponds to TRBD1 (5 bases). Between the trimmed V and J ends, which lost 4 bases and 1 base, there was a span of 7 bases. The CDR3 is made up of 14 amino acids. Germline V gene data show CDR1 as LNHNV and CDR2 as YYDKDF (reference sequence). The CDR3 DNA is TGTGCCACCAGCACTCAGGGGAACACCGGGGAGCTGTTTTTT. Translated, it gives CATSTQGNTGELFF.

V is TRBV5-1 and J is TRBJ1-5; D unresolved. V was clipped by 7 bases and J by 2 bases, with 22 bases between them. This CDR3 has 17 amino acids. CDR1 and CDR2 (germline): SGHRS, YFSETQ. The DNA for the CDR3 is TGCGCCAGCTACCCGACCATGGAGGGAGAGGGCAATCAGCCCCAGCATTTT. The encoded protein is CASYPTMEGEGNQPQHF.

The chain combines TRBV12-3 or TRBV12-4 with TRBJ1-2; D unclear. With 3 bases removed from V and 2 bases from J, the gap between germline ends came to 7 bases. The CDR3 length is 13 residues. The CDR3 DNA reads TGTGCCAGCAGTTTTAAGGGAAACTATGGCTACACCTTC. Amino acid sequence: CASSFKGNYGYTF.

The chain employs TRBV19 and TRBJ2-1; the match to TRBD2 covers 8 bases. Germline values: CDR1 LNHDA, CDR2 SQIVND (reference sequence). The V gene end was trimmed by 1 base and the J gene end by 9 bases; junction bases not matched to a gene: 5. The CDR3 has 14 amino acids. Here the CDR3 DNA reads TGTGCCAGTAGTATAGTGGCGGGGGGAGGTGAGCAGTTCTTC. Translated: CASSIVAGGGEQFF. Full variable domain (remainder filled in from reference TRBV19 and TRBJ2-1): DGGITQSPKYLFRKEGQNVTLSCEQNLNHDAMYWYRQDPGQGLRLIYYSQIVNDFQKGDIAEGYSVSREKKESFPLTVTSAQKNPTAFYLCASSIVAGGGEQFFGPGTRLTVL.

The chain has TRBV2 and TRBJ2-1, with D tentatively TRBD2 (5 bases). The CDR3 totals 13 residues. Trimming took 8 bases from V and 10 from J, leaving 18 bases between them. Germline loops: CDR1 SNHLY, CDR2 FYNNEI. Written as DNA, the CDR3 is TGTGCCAGCGTTAGAGGGTGGCGAGGAGAGCAGTTCTTC. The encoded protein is CASVRGWRGEQFF.

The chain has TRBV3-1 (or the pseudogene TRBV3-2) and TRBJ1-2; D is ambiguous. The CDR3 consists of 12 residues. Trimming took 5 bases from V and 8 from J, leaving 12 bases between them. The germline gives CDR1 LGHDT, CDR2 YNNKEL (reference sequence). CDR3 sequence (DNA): TGTGCCAGCAGCGAAAATGGAGGGGGCTACACCTTC. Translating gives CASSENGGGYTF.

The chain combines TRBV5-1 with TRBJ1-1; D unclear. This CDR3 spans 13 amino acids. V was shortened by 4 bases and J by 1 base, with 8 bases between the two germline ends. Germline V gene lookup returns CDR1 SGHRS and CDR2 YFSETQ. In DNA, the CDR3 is TGCGCCAGCAGCACGTCTTCGAACACTGAAGCTTTCTTT. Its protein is CASSTSSNTEAFF.

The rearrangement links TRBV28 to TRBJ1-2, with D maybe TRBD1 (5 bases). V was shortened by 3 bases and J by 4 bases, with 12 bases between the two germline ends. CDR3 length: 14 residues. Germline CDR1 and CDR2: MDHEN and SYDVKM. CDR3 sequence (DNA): TGTGCCAGCAGTTTCCGGACACAATCCTATGGCTACACCTTC. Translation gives CASSFRTQSYGYTF.

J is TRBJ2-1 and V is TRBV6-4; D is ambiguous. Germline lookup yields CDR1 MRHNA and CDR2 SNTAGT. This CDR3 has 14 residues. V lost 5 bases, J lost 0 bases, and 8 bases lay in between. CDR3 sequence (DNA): TGTGCCAGCAGTCAAGTGATCTCCTACAATGAGCAGTTCTTC. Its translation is CASSQVISYNEQFF.

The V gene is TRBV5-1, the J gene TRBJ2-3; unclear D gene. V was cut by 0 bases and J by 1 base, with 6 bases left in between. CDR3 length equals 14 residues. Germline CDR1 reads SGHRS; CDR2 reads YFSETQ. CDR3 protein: CASSLVRGTDTQYF. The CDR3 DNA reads TGCGCCAGCAGCTTGGTTCGGGGCACAGATACGCAGTATTTT.

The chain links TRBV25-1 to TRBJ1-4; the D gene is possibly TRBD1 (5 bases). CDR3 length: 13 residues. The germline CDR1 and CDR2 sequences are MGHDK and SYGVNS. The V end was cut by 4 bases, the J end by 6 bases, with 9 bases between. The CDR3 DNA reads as TGTGCCAGCAGTGCAGGGCGTCATGAAAAACTGTTTTTT. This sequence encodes CASSAGRHEKLFF.

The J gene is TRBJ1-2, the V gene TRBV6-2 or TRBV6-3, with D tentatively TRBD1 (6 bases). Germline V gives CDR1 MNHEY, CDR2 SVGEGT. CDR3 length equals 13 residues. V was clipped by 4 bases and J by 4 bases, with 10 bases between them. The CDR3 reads CASSFGQSYGYTF. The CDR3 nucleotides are TGTGCCAGCAGTTTTGGACAGAGCTATGGCTACACCTTC.